This note documents a single TCR beta chain sequence. This entry is derived from a study of blood T cell repertoires in COVID-19. The overall study: COVID-19 samples, acute and convalescent, were from the United States, Italy and Spain. PBMCs, B-cell-depleted T cells, or T cells were the source of the cDNA or gDNA that made up the material.

Methods used by the authors: It was from reference gene primer amplification that nucleated cell counts were estimated. Here immunoSEQ multiplex PCR was the method, and the copy in TCRdb shows in-frame clones only, minus some. V and J calls and clone size are those listed in that table; D and trimming were worked out from the DNA. The table lists approximately 100,000 clones, roughly 80% of them singletons. Input material: peripheral blood. This TCR came from a woman aged 55-75 years with acute or convalescent COVID-19.

The CDR3 loop reads CASSYSDRGKEAFF. CDR3 DNA sequence: TGTGCCAGCAGTTACTCGGACAGGGGCAAGGAAGCTTTCTTT. The chain combines TRBV6-6 with TRBJ1-1, with TRBD1 matching 9 bases. The CDR3 totals 14 residues. V lost 0 bases to trimming and J lost 8 bases; unmatched junction nucleotides: 4. The V gene's germline CDR1 is MNHNY and CDR2 SVGAGI (reference sequence).